What follows are 27 T cell receptor beta chains derived from one specimen sequenced in a study of read filtering for tumor transcriptome and immune sequencing. Molecular barcoded adaptors covering alpha/delta and beta/gamma chains were used on around 370 ng RNA. TCRdb re-called the reads through MiXCR, storing one row per CDR3 protein. The sample records about 61,000 distinct CDR3 sequences, roughly 19% being singletons. Source material: a population of CD138-negative cells sorted from bone marrow. Receptors originate from a donor at least 40 years old with multiple myeloma.

Ten or more counts support this clonotype. The V gene is TRBV10-2, the J gene TRBJ2-3; D is ambiguous. Germline CDR1 and CDR2: WSHSY and SAAADI. With 3 bases removed from V and 1 base from J, the gap between germline ends came to 11 bases. This CDR3 has 15 residues. DNA of the CDR3: TGCGCCAGCAGTGAAAACACTCAAGGCACAGATACGCAGTATTTT. Translated: CASSENTQGTDTQYF.

Many counts were recorded for this clonotype. The V call is TRBV7-2, the J call TRBJ2-5; D is unresolved. Germline values: CDR1 SGHTA, CDR2 FQGNSA. The ends were cut back, 3 bases at V and 4 bases at J, with 9 bases in the middle. This CDR3 has 13 amino acids. Here the CDR3 DNA reads TGTGCCAGCAGCTTGAAAGGGTCAGAGACCCAGTACTTC. This translates into CASSLKGSETQYF.

The sample holds many counts of this clonotype. The rearrangement joins TRBV28 to TRBJ2-7; D possibly matches TRBD1 or TRBD2 (5 bases each). Germline CDR1 reads MDHEN; CDR2 reads SYDVKM. Trimming stripped 5 bases from V and 2 bases from J, with 16 bases between. CDR3 size: 15 residues. The CDR3 sequence is CASSNPGRPPYEQYF. CDR3 nucleotide sequence: TGTGCCAGCAGTAACCCGGGACGGCCGCCCTACGAGCAGTACTTC. The full variable domain, its missing parts supplied by reference TRBV28 and TRBJ2-7, is DVKVTQSSRYLVKRTGEKVFLECVQDMDHENMFWYRQDPGLGLRLIYFSYDVKMKEKGDIPEGYSVSREKKERFSLILESASTNQTSMYLCASSNPGRPPYEQYFGPGTRLTVT.

Note on this clonotype: A much larger clone differs by one base, so this may be a read error. In this CDR3 the conserved last residue, phenylalanine or tryptophan, is missing, so a read error is likely. The CDR3 region is CASSFSENTEAFL. As DNA, the CDR3 is TGTGCCAGCAGCTTTTCAGAGAACACTGAAGCTTTCCTT. The genes are TRBV27 and TRBJ1-1; D remains unclear. The germline V and J ends were trimmed by 6 bases and 1 base, with 9 bases remaining between them. CDR3 length: 13 residues. CDR1 and CDR2 from the germline V gene are MNHEY and SMNVEV (reference sequence).

This clonotype was seen many times. The genes are TRBV25-1 and TRBJ2-5; 8 bases fit TRBD1. V was clipped by 1 base and J by 5 bases; unmatched bases: 9. CDR1 and CDR2 (germline): MGHDK, SYGVNS. The CDR3 totals 16 residues. This chain's CDR3 is CASSESGRGLRETQYF. DNA for the CDR3: TGTGCCAGCAGTGAATCCGGCAGGGGGCTTCGTGAGACCCAGTACTTC.

This clonotype came up a few times. This chain connects TRBV5-4 to TRBJ2-3; D is perhaps TRBD2 (6 bases). V lost 4 bases and J lost 6, with 18 bases in between. The CDR3 is 15 residues long. From germline, CDR1 is SGHNT and CDR2 YYREEE (reference sequence). The CDR3 DNA reads as TGTGCCAGCAGCACGCTTAGCGGCCGTGGGGATACGCAGTATTTT. Translated: CASSTLSGRGDTQYF.

The chain employs TRBV7-2 and TRBJ2-2, with 10 bases fitting TRBD1. Germline CDR1 and CDR2: SGHTA and FQGNSA. V lost 7 bases, J lost 5 bases, and 4 bases stayed unmatched. The CDR3 runs 14 residues. The CDR3 DNA reads TGTGCCAGCAAGGGACAGGGGTGGACCGGGGAGCTGTTTTTT. This sequence encodes CASKGQGWTGELFF. Complete variable domain (other parts from reference TRBV7-2 and TRBJ2-2): GAGVSQSPSNKVTEKGKDVELRCDPISGHTALYWYRQSLGQGLEFLIYFQGNSAPDKSGLPSDRFSAERTGGSVSTLTIQRTQQEDSAVYLCASKGQGWTGELFFGEGSRLTVL.

This clonotype was picked up one time. Just one base apart from a much larger clone, this may be a read error. Here the CDR3 omits its conserved ending phenylalanine or tryptophan, so a read error is the likely source. The chain links TRBV5-1 to TRBJ1-1; 8 bases align to TRBD1. Germline V CDR1 and CDR2: SGHRS, YFSETQ. The CDR3 sequence is 14 residues long. V was clipped by 4 bases and J by 5 bases; unmatched bases: 7. The CDR3 nucleotides are TGCGCCAGCAGCCGACAACAGGGGGAAACTGAAGCTTTCCTT. Protein product: CASSRQQGETEAFL.

The chain uses TRBV11-2 and TRBJ2-1; D remains ambiguous. The CDR3 consists of 13 residues. The V end lost 5 bases, the J end lost 0 bases, and 5 bases lay between the germline ends. The V gene's germline CDR1 is SGHAT and CDR2 FQNNGV. The DNA for the CDR3 is TGTGCCAGCAGCCAGAGCTCCTACAATGAGCAGTTCTTC. Translated: CASSQSSYNEQFF.

This clonotype was seen ten or more times. The chain uses TRBV29-1 and TRBJ1-1; D ambiguous. Germline V lookup: CDR1 SQVTM, CDR2 ANQGSEA. The CDR3 runs 11 residues. V was pared by 2 bases and J by 6 bases, with 7 bases between. Written as DNA, the CDR3 is TGCAGCGTTGAACCGGCCGCTGAAGCTTTCTTT. Translated, it gives CSVEPAAEAFF.

The J gene is TRBJ2-1, the V gene TRBV11-2; D gene uncertain. V was clipped by 1 base and J by 12 bases, with 19 bases between them. Per the germline V gene, CDR1 is SGHAT and CDR2 is FQNNGV. CDR3 length: 15 residues. The chain's CDR3 is CASSLVRTFNDVQFF. Here the CDR3 DNA reads TGTGCCAGCAGCTTAGTCAGGACGTTTAACGATGTGCAGTTCTTC. The full variable domain, rest sourced from reference TRBV11-2 and TRBJ2-1, is EAGVAQSPRYKIIEKRQSVAFWCNPISGHATLYWYQQILGQGPKLLIQFQNNGVVDDSQLPKDRFSAERLKGVDSTLKIQPAKLEDSAVYLCASSLVRTFNDVQFFGPGTRLTVL.

Of note for this clonotype: A much larger clonotype is one base distant, so this may be a read error. The chain employs TRBV11-2 and TRBJ2-7; 8 nucleotides line up with TRBD2. The V gene's germline CDR1 is SGHAT and CDR2 FQNNGV. CDR3 length equals 14 residues. In DNA, the CDR3 is TGTGCCAGCAGCTTTAGCGGGGCCTCCTACGGGCAGTACTTC. Protein product: CASSFSGASYGQYF.

This clonotype was seen many times. This chain joins TRBV2 and TRBJ2-5, with 12 bases identical to TRBD2. In germline, CDR1 is SNHLY, CDR2 FYNNEI. CDR3 size: 14 residues. V was pared by 7 bases and J by 4 bases, with 4 bases of the junction left unmatched. This CDR3 reads CASKSTSGRETQYF. The DNA for the CDR3 is TGTGCCAGCAAATCGACTAGCGGGAGAGAGACCCAGTACTTC.

This clonotype has just a few counts. The chain joins TRBV19 to TRBJ2-7, with D perhaps TRBD2 (6 bases). The length of the CDR3 is 14 residues. CDR1 LNHDA and CDR2 SQIVND come from the germline V gene (reference sequence). V lost 1 base to trimming and J lost 3 bases, with 10 bases between them. The CDR3 region is CASSIGAGFYEQYF. Here the CDR3 DNA reads TGTGCCAGTAGTATAGGTGCGGGATTCTACGAGCAGTACTTC.

This chain links TRBV20-1 with TRBJ1-5, with D maybe TRBD1 (5 bases). The germline V and J ends were trimmed by 7 bases and 15 bases, with 25 bases remaining between them. The CDR3 totals 13 residues. CDR1 and CDR2 (germline): DFQATT, SNEGSKA (reference sequence). CDR3 protein: CSGRVGGVGYLHF. CDR3 nucleotides: TGCAGTGGAAGAGTTGGGGGAGTAGGGTATCTGCATTTT.

V gene TRBV7-2 combines with J gene TRBJ2-3; possible D gene TRBD1, 6 bases. The V and J ends lost 2 bases and 3 bases respectively, with 12 bases between them. The CDR3 contains 15 residues. CDR1 and CDR2 from the germline V gene are SGHTA and FQGNSA. The CDR3 spells CASSLSGVWTDTQYF. In DNA form, the CDR3 reads TGTGCCAGCAGCTTATCAGGGGTTTGGACAGATACGCAGTATTTT.

At least ten counts were recorded for this clonotype. The chain joins TRBV19 to TRBJ2-3; 13 positions match TRBD2. J gave up 3 bases and V 6 bases, and 6 bases lay outside the gene matches. CDR1 and CDR2 (germline): LNHDA, SQIVND (reference sequence). The CDR3 loop spans 16 amino acids. The CDR3 nucleotides are TGTGCCAGTAGCGCCCAGACTAGCGGGAGGACAGATACGCAGTATTTT. Amino acids: CASSAQTSGRTDTQYF.

Many counts were recorded for this clonotype. The V call is TRBV18, the J call TRBJ2-6, with D perhaps matching TRBD1 (6 bases). This CDR3 has 16 amino acids. CDR1 and CDR2 from the germline V gene are KGHSH and LQKENI. The V end was cut by 6 bases, the J end by 0 bases, with 12 bases between. The DNA for the CDR3 is TGTGCCAGCTCGTGGGGACAACTCTCTGGGGCCAACGTCCTGACTTTC. Its translation: CASSWGQLSGANVLTF.

This clonotype was detected many times. J is TRBJ2-1 and V is TRBV19; D may be TRBD2 (7 bases). CDR1 is LNHDA and CDR2 is SQIVND in the germline V gene (reference sequence). The CDR3 runs to 14 residues. Trimming shortened V by 2 bases and J by 10 bases, and 15 bases separated the two germline ends. The CDR3 bases are TGTGCCAGTAGTATAAAGGGGGGGCCGGCCGAGCAGTTCTTC. Encoded protein: CASSIKGGPAEQFF.

About this clonotype itself: Since a much larger clone is just one base distant, this may be a read error. DNA of the CDR3: TGTGCCCGACGGCAGGTGAAAGCCGGGGAGCTGTTTTTT. This sequence encodes CARRQVKAGELFF. The chain joins TRBV7-8 to TRBJ2-2, with D unresolved. Germline CDR1 is SGHVS and CDR2 is FQNEAQ. The CDR3 is 13 residues long. Deletions cut 11 bases from V and 6 bases from J, with 16 bases between.

This clonotype has ten or more counts. This chain uses TRBV7-2 with TRBJ2-1; D may match TRBD1 or TRBD2 (5 bases each). CDR1 is SGHTA, CDR2 FQGNSA, per germline. Deletions cut 5 bases from V and 4 bases from J, with 15 bases between. The CDR3 totals 15 residues. CDR3 in DNA: TGTGCCAGCAGCCTGGGACGCCTGACTTACAATGAGCAGTTCTTC. This translates into CASSLGRLTYNEQFF.

The table lists this clonotype with many counts. J is TRBJ2-5 and V is TRBV5-1; 13 positions match TRBD2. The germline V gene encodes CDR1 SGHRS and CDR2 YFSETQ. There are 16 residues in the CDR3. The V gene end was trimmed by 4 bases and the J gene end by 5 bases; junction bases not matched to a gene: 8. CDR3 loop: CASSLGTSGAEETQYF. CDR3 DNA sequence: TGCGCCAGCAGCCTTGGGACTAGCGGGGCGGAGGAGACCCAGTACTTC.

This clonotype came up many times. This sequence joins TRBV18 and TRBJ1-2; a weak D match, TRBD1 (5 bases). With 2 bases removed from V and 5 bases from J, the gap between germline ends came to 9 bases. Germline V gene lookup returns CDR1 KGHSH and CDR2 LQKENI. The CDR3 is 13 residues long. CDR3 in DNA: TGTGCCAGCTCACCAGGGGCAGATTATGGCTACACCTTC. Protein: CASSPGADYGYTF.

About this clonotype: One base away lies a much larger clone, so this may be a sequencing read error. The chain has TRBV24-1 and TRBJ2-7, with 9 bases fitting TRBD2. The germline gives CDR1 KGHDR, CDR2 SFDVKD. The CDR3 has 15 residues. This CDR3 reads CTTSVVSGGQYEQYF. DNA of the CDR3: TGTACCACCAGTGTCGTTAGCGGGGGCCAGTACGAGCAGTACTTC.

V gene TRBV7-2 combines with J gene TRBJ2-7, with 14 positions matching TRBD2. Germline-derived CDR1 and CDR2 are SGHTA and FQGNSA. This CDR3 has 16 amino acids. Germline trimming cut 5 bases from V and 4 bases from J; bases unmatched to any gene: 7. CDR3 nucleotides: TGTGCCAGCAGCACCGGGACTAGCGGGAGTCAGTACGAGCAGTACTTC. Protein product: CASSTGTSGSQYEQYF.

By its share, this clonotype is medium-sized. The genes are TRBV3-1 and TRBJ2-1; 9 positions match TRBD1. J gave up 3 bases and V 2 bases, and 5 bases lay outside the gene matches. The CDR3 runs 16 residues. CDR1 is LGHDT, CDR2 YNNKEL, per germline (reference sequence). The CDR3 sequence is CASSQIGTGNYNEQFF. The CDR3 DNA is TGTGCCAGCAGCCAAATTGGGACAGGGAACTACAATGAGCAGTTCTTC.

By sample fraction, this clonotype is medium-sized. The V gene is TRBV7-2, the J gene TRBJ2-1; 7 bases agree with TRBD2. This CDR3 spans 15 amino acids. CDR1 SGHTA and CDR2 FQGNSA come from the germline V gene. V was pared by 5 bases and J by 2 bases, with 6 bases of the junction left unmatched. CDR3 nucleotide sequence: TGTGCCAGCAGCCAGACTGGGAGGGCCTACAATGAGCAGTTCTTC. This translates into CASSQTGRAYNEQFF.